These 24 T cell receptor beta chains share one sample of origin, sequenced in a study of blood T cell repertoires in COVID-19. The table came from immunoSEQ multiplex PCR; TCRdb's copy has only in-frame clones and leaves some out. The sample contains some 190,000 clones, more than 80% of which appear only once. The sample comprised peripheral blood. These TCRs come from a middle-aged woman with COVID-19, enrolled during active disease.

The chain links TRBV7-8 to TRBJ2-1; D call uncertain. V was shortened by 3 bases and J by 0 bases, with 9 bases between the two germline ends. The CDR3 is made up of 15 amino acids. Germline V gene lookup returns CDR1 SGHVS and CDR2 FQNEAQ. CDR3 sequence: CASSLAESSYNEQFF. As DNA, the CDR3 is TGTGCCAGCAGCTTGGCCGAAAGCTCCTACAATGAGCAGTTCTTC.

The rearrangement uses TRBV4-1 and TRBJ1-3; the D is unclear. V was clipped by 0 bases and J by 0 bases, with 12 bases between them. In germline, CDR1 is MGHRA, CDR2 YSYEKL. CDR3 length: 17 amino acids. CDR3 residues: CASSQDGSRNSGNTIYF. CDR3 nucleotides: TGCGCCAGCAGCCAAGATGGTTCCAGGAACTCTGGAAACACCATATATTTT.

This clone occurred a few times. The chain recombines TRBV10-1 with TRBJ2-2; a possible D gene is TRBD1 (6 bases). Trimming stripped 0 bases from V and 2 bases from J, with 10 bases between. The CDR3 consists of 16 residues. The V gene's germline CDR1 is WNHNN and CDR2 SYGVQD (reference sequence). For the CDR3, the DNA is TGCGCCAGCAGTGAGTCCCGGACAGTCAACACCGGGGAGCTGTTTTTT. Encoded protein: CASSESRTVNTGELFF.

This sequence joins TRBV9 and TRBJ1-2, with 10 bases fitting TRBD1. CDR3 length: 16 residues. The V and J ends lost 3 bases and 8 bases, in that order; junction bases with no gene match: 13. From germline, CDR1 is SGDLS and CDR2 YYNGEE. CDR3 DNA sequence: TGTGCCAGCAGCGGCTTTAGGACAGGGGGGATCTGGGGCTACACCTTC. Translating it yields CASSGFRTGGIWGYTF.

The sample holds many counts of this clone. J is TRBJ1-2 and V is TRBV4-2; D unclear. Germline assignment: CDR1 LGHNA and CDR2 YNFKEQ. Trimming pared 0 bases from V and 9 bases from J, leaving 8 bases between. The CDR3 is 12 residues long. The CDR3 DNA sequence: TGTGCCAGCAGCCAAGATAGCCGGAGCTACACCTTC. It is translated as CASSQDSRSYTF.

The CDR3 DNA reads TGTGCCAGCAGCTTGCGCGGTATGGTCTATGGCTACACCTTC. Its translation is CASSLRGMVYGYTF. V is TRBV5-5 and J is TRBJ1-2; D remains ambiguous. CDR3 length equals 14 residues. Trimming took off 1 base at V and 4 bases at J, with 11 bases between the two ends. The germline gives CDR1 SGHKS, CDR2 YYEKEE (reference sequence). The full variable domain, with the rest looked up from reference TRBV5-5 and TRBJ1-2, is DAGVTQSPTHLIKTRGQQVTLRCSPISGHKSVSWYQQVLGQGPQFIFQYYEKEERGRGNFPDRFSARQFPNYSSELNVNALLLGDSALYLCASSLRGMVYGYTFGSGTRLTVV.

The CDR3 nucleotides read TGTGCCAGCAGCCAAGATCAGAGGGGGCTTGTCTATGGCTACACCTTC. Amino acid sequence: CASSQDQRGLVYGYTF. The chain joins TRBV3-1 (or the pseudogene TRBV3-2) to TRBJ1-2, with 7 bases that match TRBD1. The CDR3 spans 16 residues. Germline loops: CDR1 LGHDT, CDR2 YNNKEL (reference sequence). The V segment lost 0 bases and the J segment 4 bases; nucleotides outside the gene matches: 8.

This chain links TRBV27 with TRBJ2-3, with 8 bases fitting TRBD1. J gave up 7 bases and V 6 bases, and 12 bases lay outside the gene matches. This CDR3 region has 15 residues. Germline V lookup: CDR1 MNHEY, CDR2 SMNVEV (reference sequence). The CDR3 protein is CASSLTRQGANTQYF. CDR3 sequence (DNA): TGTGCCAGCAGCCTAACCCGGCAGGGGGCGAATACGCAGTATTTT.

The V call is TRBV11-2, the J call TRBJ1-2; the D gene is possibly TRBD1 (6 bases). Germline CDR1 reads SGHAT; CDR2 reads FQNNGV. The CDR3 loop spans 15 amino acids. V was trimmed by 5 bases and J by 4 bases, leaving 17 bases between them. CDR3 sequence reads: CASSPLQGRGYGYTF. The CDR3 coding sequence is TGTGCCAGCAGCCCCCTACAGGGTCGGGGCTATGGCTACACCTTC.

The chain uses TRBV2 and TRBJ1-4; no definite D call. The CDR3 length is 16 residues. V was trimmed by 4 bases and J by 0 bases, leaving 12 bases between them. CDR1 is SNHLY, CDR2 FYNNEI, per germline. CDR3 amino acids: CASSVRTSATNEKLFF. CDR3 DNA: TGTGCCAGCAGTGTACGGACTTCAGCAACTAATGAAAAACTGTTTTTT.

The chain has TRBV29-1 and TRBJ2-2, with 9 positions matching TRBD1. With 7 bases clipped from V and 4 bases from J, the junction kept 7 bases outside the gene matches. This CDR3 spans 14 amino acids. CDR1 and CDR2 from the germline V gene are SQVTM and ANQGSEA. The CDR3 loop reads CSAVRDRVTGELFF. CDR3 DNA sequence: TGCAGCGCCGTGAGGGACAGGGTCACCGGGGAGCTGTTTTTT.

This sequence joins TRBV7-3 and TRBJ2-1; TRBD2 aligns across 8 bases. Germline CDR1 and CDR2: SGHTA and FQGTGA. CDR3 size: 16 residues. Germline trimming cut 5 bases from V and 4 bases from J; bases unmatched to any gene: 10. CDR3 bases: TGTGCCAGCAGCCGCCACACTAGCGGAATGTACAATGAGCAGTTCTTC. Its protein is CASSRHTSGMYNEQFF.

The gene calls are TRBV16 and TRBJ1-6; 7 bases align to TRBD1. Germline V gene sequence: CDR1 KGHSY, CDR2 FQNENV. This CDR3 has 21 amino acids. The junction had 14 bases not matched to a gene; V was cut back by 0 bases and J by 0 bases. Here the CDR3 reads CASSQSILDRASSSYNSPLHF. The CDR3 coding sequence is TGTGCCAGCAGCCAATCGATTCTAGACAGGGCCTCGAGCTCCTATAATTCACCCCTCCACTTT. Drawing the rest from reference TRBV16 and TRBJ1-6, the complete variable domain is GEEVAQTPKHLVRGEGQKAKLYCAPIKGHSYVFWYQQVLKNEFKFLISFQNENVFDETGMPKERFSAKCLPNSPCSLEIQATKLEDSAVYFCASSQSILDRASSSYNSPLHFGNGTRLTVT.

The chain couples TRBV29-1 to TRBJ2-5; 7 bases fit TRBD2. V lost 2 bases to trimming and J lost 4 bases; unmatched junction nucleotides: 19. Looked up from germline, CDR1 is SQVTM and CDR2 is ANQGSEA. This CDR3 contains 18 residues. CDR3 sequence (DNA): TGCAGCGTTGAATACTGGCGGGTGATTGGCGGGAGTTTAGAGACCCAGTACTTC. This translates into CSVEYWRVIGGSLETQYF.

V and J are TRBV5-4 and TRBJ2-7, with 13 bases aligning to TRBD2. The ends lost 4 bases at V and 2 bases at J; junction bases unmatched: 3. Germline CDR1 reads SGHNT; CDR2 reads YYREEE (reference sequence). This CDR3 comprises 15 residues. The DNA of the CDR3 is TGTGCCAGCAGCCAGGGGACTAGCGGGACCTACGAGCAGTACTTC. This encodes CASSQGTSGTYEQYF.

The chain carries TRBV14 and TRBJ1-2, with D maybe TRBD1 (6 bases). V dropped 1 base and J dropped 5 bases, with 11 bases sitting between them. Per the germline V gene, CDR1 is SGHDN and CDR2 is FVKESK. The CDR3 loop spans 14 amino acids. The CDR3 here is CASSQGRGAYGYTF. The CDR3 nucleotides read TGTGCCAGCAGCCAAGGTCGGGGGGCGTATGGCTACACCTTC.

For this clone: The same CDR3 arises from other DNA sequences in this sample as well. V gene TRBV9 combines with J gene TRBJ2-7; 9 bases are a match to TRBD1. With 3 bases clipped from V and 6 bases from J, the junction kept 7 bases outside the gene matches. Germline V gene data show CDR1 as SGDLS and CDR2 as YYNGEE. The CDR3 spans 14 residues. This chain's CDR3 is CASSGGTGLSEQYF. The CDR3, as DNA: TGTGCCAGCAGCGGCGGGACAGGGTTGTCCGAGCAGTACTTC.

This clone has only a few counts. This chain's CDR3 is CASNDGVFQPQHF. CDR3 nucleotide sequence: TGTGCCAGTAACGATGGAGTGTTCCAGCCCCAGCATTTT. The V and J genes are TRBV19 and TRBJ1-5, with D uncertain. CDR3 length: 13 amino acids. Germline V CDR1 and CDR2: LNHDA, SQIVND (reference sequence). V was cut by 7 bases and J by 7 bases, with 14 bases left in between.

J is TRBJ2-3 and V is TRBV20-1, with D possibly matching TRBD1 (5 bases). CDR1 DFQATT and CDR2 SNEGSKA come from the germline V gene (reference sequence). V dropped 5 bases and J dropped 4 bases, with 7 bases sitting between them. The CDR3 sequence is 11 residues long. The CDR3 sequence is CSAQQADTQYF. CDR3 nucleotides: TGCAGTGCTCAACAGGCAGATACGCAGTATTTT.

J is TRBJ2-7 and V is TRBV7-3; 7 bases line up with TRBD2. The V gene's germline CDR1 is SGHTA and CDR2 FQGTGA. J was trimmed by 5 bases and V by 6 bases; bases with no gene match: 10. The CDR3 runs 14 residues. The CDR3 sequence is CASSPGRGSHEQYF. For the CDR3, the DNA is TGTGCCAGCAGTCCGGGGCGCGGGAGCCACGAGCAGTACTTC.

The genes are TRBV18 and TRBJ2-5; D is possibly TRBD2 (5 bases). The ends were cut back, 2 bases at V and 5 bases at J, with 6 bases in the middle. The CDR3 covers 12 residues. Germline V gene sequence: CDR1 KGHSH, CDR2 LQKENI. For the CDR3, the DNA is TGTGCCAGCTCACCAAGGGAGGAGACCCAGTACTTC. Residues: CASSPREETQYF.

The V call is TRBV7-3, the J call TRBJ2-1, with 8 bases identical to TRBD2. In germline, CDR1 is SGHTA, CDR2 FQGTGA. V shed 5 bases and J 9 bases; nucleotides not matched to a gene: 15. The CDR3 length is 16 residues. The CDR3 nucleotides are TGTGCCAGCAGCAACCTTACCGGGAGGGTGCGGAGTGAGCAGTTCTTC. This gives the protein CASSNLTGRVRSEQFF. The full variable domain, its missing parts supplied by reference TRBV7-3 and TRBJ2-1, is GAGVSQTPSNKVTEKGKYVELRCDPISGHTALYWYRQSLGQGPEFLIYFQGTGAADDSGLPNDRFFAVRPEGSVSTLKIQRTERGDSAVYLCASSNLTGRVRSEQFFGPGTRLTVL.

This clone came up a few times. The chain combines TRBV13 with TRBJ2-7; 11 bases are shared with TRBD2. Germline assignment: CDR1 PRHDT and CDR2 FYEKMQ (reference sequence). Unmatched junction bases numbered 9, after V lost 5 bases and J lost 6 bases. The CDR3 runs to 15 residues. The chain's CDR3 is CASSLRTSGYSEQYF. CDR3 DNA sequence: TGTGCCAGCAGCCTACGGACTAGCGGGTATAGCGAGCAGTACTTC.

V gene TRBV6-5 combines with J gene TRBJ1-1, with 9 bases aligning to TRBD1. The germline gives CDR1 MNHEY, CDR2 SVGAGI. V gave up 6 bases and J gave up 4 bases; unmatched junction bases: 6. The CDR3 spans 14 residues. The CDR3 nucleotides are TGTGCCAGCAGATTACAGGGGGCTGGCACTGAAGCTTTCTTT. It translates to CASRLQGAGTEAFF.